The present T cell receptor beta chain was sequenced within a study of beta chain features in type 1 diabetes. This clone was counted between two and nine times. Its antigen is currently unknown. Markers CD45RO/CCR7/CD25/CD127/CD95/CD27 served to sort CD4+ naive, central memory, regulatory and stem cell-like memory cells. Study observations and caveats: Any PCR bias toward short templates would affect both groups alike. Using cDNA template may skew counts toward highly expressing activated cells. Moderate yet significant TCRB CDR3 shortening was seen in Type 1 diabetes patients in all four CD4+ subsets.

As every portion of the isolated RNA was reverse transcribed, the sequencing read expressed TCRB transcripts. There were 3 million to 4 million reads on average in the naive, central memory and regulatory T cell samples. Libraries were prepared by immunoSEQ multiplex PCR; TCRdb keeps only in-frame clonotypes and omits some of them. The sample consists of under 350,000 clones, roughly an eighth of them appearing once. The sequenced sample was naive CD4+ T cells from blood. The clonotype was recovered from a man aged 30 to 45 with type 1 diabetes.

This chain's CDR3 is CASSARRRGTQETQYF. The CDR3 DNA is TGTGCCAGCAGCGCCCGACGGCGGGGGACCCAAGAGACCCAGTACTTC. The chain links TRBV7-9 to TRBJ2-5, with 7 bases lining up with TRBD2. Losses at the gene ends were 5 bases for V and 1 base for J; bases not matched to a gene: 10. The CDR3 extends over 16 amino acids. Germline assignment: CDR1 SEHNR and CDR2 FQNEAQ (reference sequence).